Below, 19 T cell receptor beta chains from the same sample are listed, as sequenced in a study of blood T cells in healthy people across ages. For the second PCR, which ran for about 7 to 12 cycles, a sample-barcoded 5' primer and a J-beta primer mix were used. Each CDR3 protein is one row after TCRdb ran MiXCR on the 5' RACE reads. Here the sample spans roughly 1.5 million distinct CDR3 sequences, 40% to 45% being singletons. The specimen sequenced was blood. All receptors derive from a woman aged 18-35 years in good health.

The genes are TRBV6-2 or TRBV6-3 and TRBJ1-5; D perhaps matches TRBD1 (5 bases). Trimming removed 6 bases from V and 4 bases from J, with 13 bases in between. The CDR3 covers 14 residues. Germline-derived CDR1 and CDR2 are MNHEY and SVGEGT. CDR3 sequence: CASRDPWGNQPQHF. DNA for the CDR3: TGTGCCAGCAGGGACCCGTGGGGGAATCAGCCCCAGCATTTT.

The chain links TRBV20-1 to TRBJ2-3, with TRBD1 matching over 10 bases. The germline V gene encodes CDR1 DFQATT and CDR2 SNEGSKA (reference sequence). Unmatched junction bases numbered 8, after V lost 6 bases and J lost 2 bases. This CDR3 contains 15 residues. Here the CDR3 reads CSAPDRGGATDTQYF. As DNA, the CDR3 is TGCAGTGCACCGGACAGGGGGGGAGCCACAGATACGCAGTATTTT.

The sample holds one count of this clonotype. The chain recombines TRBV6-6 with TRBJ2-2; D gene unclear. V was trimmed by 6 bases and J by 4 bases, leaving 9 bases between them. The CDR3 contains 13 residues. Germline loops: CDR1 MNHNY, CDR2 SVGAGI (reference sequence). The CDR3 nucleotides read TGTGCCAGCAGCCTAATGGGCACCGGGGAGCTGTTTTTT. This encodes CASSLMGTGELFF.

There are a few counts of this clonotype. In DNA, the CDR3 is TGTGCCAGCAGTTATCGACAGGGCGGTACTGAAGCTTTCTTT. Protein sequence: CASSYRQGGTEAFF. The V call is TRBV6-2 or TRBV6-3, the J call TRBJ1-1, with 7 bases fitting TRBD1. Germline V CDR1 and CDR2: MNHEY, SVGEGT. V gave up 3 bases and J gave up 5 bases; unmatched junction bases: 6. The CDR3 consists of 14 residues.

This clonotype was picked up a small number of times. The chain has TRBV10-3 and TRBJ2-7; D not certain. CDR1 and CDR2 (germline): ENHRY, SYGVKD. V lost 1 base and J 7 bases, leaving 5 bases between the germline ends. This CDR3 region has 11 residues. This chain's CDR3 is CAISEWQEQYF. The CDR3 nucleotides read TGTGCCATCAGTGAGTGGCAGGAGCAGTACTTC.

This clonotype was seen a handful of times. The chain combines TRBV2 with TRBJ2-5; 8 nucleotides match TRBD1. This CDR3 region has 14 residues. The V segment lost 10 bases and the J segment 11 bases; nucleotides outside the gene matches: 18. Germline CDR1 reads SNHLY; CDR2 reads FYNNEI. Written as DNA, the CDR3 is TGTGCCACGTGTCCAGGGGGCTGGATGAATGAGCAGTACTTC. It translates to CATCPGGWMNEQYF.

In this sample, this clonotype turned up a few times. The rearrangement joins TRBV6-6 to TRBJ2-7; D possibly corresponds to TRBD2 (6 bases). The CDR3 length is 14 residues. Germline CDR1 reads MNHNY; CDR2 reads SVGAGI (reference sequence). V dropped 8 bases and J dropped 0 bases, with 14 bases sitting between them. CDR3 nucleotide sequence: TGTGCCAGCCTCCCCGCGGGATTCTCCTACGAGCAGTACTTC. Residues: CASLPAGFSYEQYF.

CDR3 region: CASTVPPNTEAFF. The CDR3 DNA follows: TGCGCCAGCACCGTCCCACCGAACACTGAAGCTTTCTTT. V usage is TRBV5-1 and J usage is TRBJ1-1; D ambiguous. Germline V gene sequence: CDR1 SGHRS, CDR2 YFSETQ. The CDR3 is 13 amino acids. The V end lost 6 bases, the J end lost 1 base, and 10 bases lay between the germline ends.

A word on this clonotype: A much larger clone lies one base from this, so it may be a read error. J is TRBJ2-1 and V is TRBV28, with 11 bases fitting TRBD2. Germline CDR1 reads MDHEN; CDR2 reads SYDVKM. The CDR3 length is 16 residues. Here the CDR3 DNA reads TGTGCCACCATTTATAGCGGGAGGGCCGGATACAATGGGCAGTTCTTC. Residues: CATIYSGRAGYNGQFF.

This rearrangement joins TRBV3-1 to TRBJ1-1; D gene ambiguous. The V gene lost 0 bases and the J gene lost 0 bases, with 8 bases spanning the gap. There are 15 residues in the CDR3. Germline V gene data show CDR1 as LGHDT and CDR2 as YNNKEL (reference sequence). CDR3 sequence reads: CASSQDAFMNTEAFF. CDR3 bases: TGTGCCAGCAGCCAAGACGCCTTCATGAACACTGAAGCTTTCTTT.

This sequence joins TRBV6-5 and TRBJ2-3, with TRBD2 as a possible D gene (7 bases). Trimming took 0 bases from V and 4 from J, leaving 14 bases between them. CDR3 length equals 16 residues. Germline assignment: CDR1 MNHEY and CDR2 SVGAGI. CDR3 nucleotide sequence: TGTGCCAGCAGTTACTCCACGGGGGGCAGGGCAGATACGCAGTATTTT. Protein: CASSYSTGGRADTQYF.

This clonotype was seen a few times. V is TRBV6-4 and J is TRBJ2-3; D gene unclear. CDR1 MRHNA and CDR2 SNTAGT come from the germline V gene. V was clipped by 0 bases and J by 4 bases, with 8 bases between them. This CDR3 spans 14 amino acids. The CDR3 spells CASSDSIESDTQYF. CDR3 DNA: TGTGCCAGCAGTGACTCGATCGAGTCAGATACGCAGTATTTT.

This rearrangement joins TRBV24-1 to TRBJ2-5; possibly TRBD1 for D (5 bases). Germline V lookup: CDR1 KGHDR, CDR2 SFDVKD. This CDR3 contains 14 residues. V lost 6 bases and J 11 bases, leaving 21 bases between the germline ends. DNA for the CDR3: TGTGCCACCAGTACAGACAGTCCCTACAATGAGCAGTACTTC. The encoded protein is CATSTDSPYNEQYF.

The genes are TRBV12-3 or TRBV12-4 and TRBJ1-3; unclear D gene. This CDR3 contains 15 residues. Trimming removed 7 bases from V and 0 bases from J, with 13 bases in between. The CDR3 is CASTPRVSSGNTIYF. In nucleotides, the CDR3 is TGTGCCAGCACTCCCCGGGTCAGCTCTGGAAACACCATATATTTT.

This clonotype was detected a few times. The chain is built from TRBV6-2 or TRBV6-3 and TRBJ2-1; 8 bases line up with TRBD2. This CDR3 is 16 amino acids long. Germline V lookup: CDR1 MNHEY, CDR2 SVGEGT. V shed 0 bases, J shed 4 bases, and the junction held 5 bases outside the gene matches. In DNA form, the CDR3 reads TGTGCCAGCAGTTACTCCTTGGCTAGCGGGTACAATGAGCAGTTCTTC. It translates to CASSYSLASGYNEQFF.

The chain has TRBV27 and TRBJ1-6; 12 bases are shared with TRBD1. Germline CDR1 MNHEY, CDR2 SMNVEV (reference sequence). With 5 bases clipped from V and 0 bases from J, the junction kept 8 bases outside the gene matches. The CDR3 totals 19 residues. CDR3 residues: CASSHRDRGPSSYNSPLHF. Written as DNA, the CDR3 is TGTGCCAGCAGTCACCGGGACAGGGGGCCGAGCTCCTATAATTCACCCCTCCACTTT.

This clonotype came up a few times. This sequence joins TRBV18 and TRBJ2-7; a possible D gene is TRBD1 (6 bases). Per the germline V gene, CDR1 is KGHSH and CDR2 is LQKENI. The CDR3 consists of 14 residues. The V end was cut by 3 bases, the J end by 5 bases, with 14 bases between. CDR3 sequence reads: CASSPLGTSDEQYF. The CDR3 nucleotides read TGTGCCAGCTCACCGCTCGGGACATCAGACGAGCAGTACTTC.

The rearrangement uses TRBV20-1 and TRBJ2-5, with TRBD1 matching over 9 bases. CDR1 is DFQATT and CDR2 is SNEGSKA in the germline V gene (reference sequence). The junction had 9 bases not matched to a gene; V was cut back by 1 base and J by 12 bases. The CDR3 extends over 13 amino acids. This chain's CDR3 is CSARGTGVSREYF. The CDR3 DNA reads TGCAGTGCTAGAGGGACAGGGGTCTCCCGGGAGTACTTC.

This clonotype was counted between two and nine times. This chain links TRBV2 with TRBJ2-3; 13 bases line up with TRBD2. Germline CDR1 SNHLY, CDR2 FYNNEI. CDR3 length equals 13 residues. The CDR3 region is CASCGTSGTTQYF. In DNA form, the CDR3 reads TGTGCTAGCTGTGGGACTAGCGGGACTACGCAGTATTTT.